The clone carrying this TCR beta chain appeared many times. It was RNA transcripts that yielded the amplified TCR beta CDR3 regions. The HTBI primer set served for first-round RT-PCR of the TCR CDR3. MiXCR, applied by TCRdb to the multiplex PCR reads, yields one record per CDR3 protein. This sample yields 150,000 to 200,000 distinct CDR3 sequences, of which roughly 10% are seen a single time; around 20% belongs to the top ten. The data belong to a study of T cells in Graves' hyperthyroidism and ophthalmopathy. The CDR3 totals 12 residues. Trimming left V 3 bases short and J 2 bases short, with 8 bases between. Germline lookup yields CDR1 DFQATT and CDR2 SNEGSKA (reference sequence).

The sample was blood. This rearrangement joins TRBV20-1 to TRBJ2-7; D not resolved. This receptor was identified in a woman younger than 30 with Graves' hyperthyroidism that later progressed to Graves' ophthalmopathy. The CDR3 reads CSASLQAYEQYF. CDR3 coding DNA: TGCAGTGCTAGTCTCCAAGCCTACGAGCAGTACTTC.